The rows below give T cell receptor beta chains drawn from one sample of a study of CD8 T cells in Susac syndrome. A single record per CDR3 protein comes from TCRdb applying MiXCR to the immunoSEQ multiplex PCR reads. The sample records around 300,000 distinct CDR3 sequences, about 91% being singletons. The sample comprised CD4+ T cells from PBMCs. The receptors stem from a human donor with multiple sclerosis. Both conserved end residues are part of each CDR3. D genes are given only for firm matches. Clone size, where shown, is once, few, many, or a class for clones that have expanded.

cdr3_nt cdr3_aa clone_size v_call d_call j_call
TGTGCCAGCAGTCCCGGTGGACAGGGGTTACTCCACGAGCAGTACTTC CASSPGGQGLLHEQYF NA TRBV12-3/TRBV12-4 TRBD1 TRBJ2-7
TGTGCCAGCAGTTCCCGACTAGCGGGGATGAATGAGCAGTTCTTC CASSSRLAGMNEQFF NA TRBV28 TRBD2 TRBJ2-1
TGTGCCAGCAGTTACCGCGACAGGGGTCAACGCGAGCAGTACTTC CASSYRDRGQREQYF NA TRBV6-2/TRBV6-3 TRBD1 TRBJ2-7
TGTGCCAGCAGCCCCCGGACTAGCGGGGCCATATCTAGTGAGCAGTTCTTC CASSPRTSGAISSEQFF once TRBV11-2 TRBD2 TRBJ2-1
TGTGCCAGCAGCGCTAACGGACTAGCGGTGGGAAATACGCAGTATTTT CASSANGLAVGNTQYF NA TRBV7-2 TRBD2 TRBJ2-3
TGTGCCAGCAGGGGACTCCCCACTGGTGGCGGGGAGCTGTTTTTT CASRGLPTGGGELFF NA TRBV5-5 NA TRBJ2-2
TGCGCCAGCAGCCCCGACAGGGTTGGCTACACCTTC CASSPDRVGYTF NA TRBV5-1 TRBD1 TRBJ1-2
TGCGCCAGCAGCTCTAGCGTCGAGCAGTACTTC CASSSSVEQYF NA TRBV5-1 NA TRBJ2-7
TGCAGTGCGGGAGATAGCGGGAGCACAGATACGCAGTATTTT CSAGDSGSTDTQYF NA TRBV20-1 TRBD2 TRBJ2-3
TGCAGTGCTAGTGGGCACCGCAAGACACCCCAAGAGACCCAGTACTTC CSASGHRKTPQETQYF once TRBV20-1 NA TRBJ2-5
TGTGCCAGCTGGAGCCAGTTCTCTGGAAACACCATATATTTT CASWSQFSGNTIYF NA TRBV2 NA TRBJ1-3
TGTGCCAGTAGTAGATCTGGGAGCACAGATACGCAGTATTTT CASSRSGSTDTQYF few TRBV3-1 NA TRBJ2-3
TGTGCCAGCAGCAGTCCGGGACAGGGAGGTGATACGCAGTATTTT CASSSPGQGGDTQYF NA TRBV13 TRBD1 TRBJ2-3
TGCAGCGTTGAGTTGGGGGAGAAAGATGGCTACACCTTC CSVELGEKDGYTF NA TRBV29-1 NA TRBJ1-2
TGTGCCAGCAGCTTCCCGGACCCTAACACTGAAGCTTTCTTT CASSFPDPNTEAFF NA TRBV5-4 NA TRBJ1-1
TGTGCCAGCAGCTTAGGGCGGGTTGACTCTGGAAACACCATATATTTT CASSLGRVDSGNTIYF NA TRBV11-2 NA TRBJ1-3
TGTGCCAGCAGCTTTGGGGAGAACACTGAAGCTTTCTTT CASSFGENTEAFF few TRBV11-1 NA TRBJ1-1
TGTGCCAGTAGTATAGAAGGACAGCGCGAAGCTTTCTTT CASSIEGQREAFF NA TRBV19 NA TRBJ1-1
TGCGCCAGCAGCCGCCCCACCCGGGACTATGGCTACACCTTC CASSRPTRDYGYTF NA TRBV4-1 NA TRBJ1-2
TGCAGCGTGACGTTATCCCAGAACACTGAAGCTTTCTTT CSVTLSQNTEAFF NA TRBV29-1 NA TRBJ1-1
TGTGCCAGCAGTTCCTACGGGACAGGCCGAGGCTACACCTTC CASSSYGTGRGYTF NA TRBV6-5 TRBD1 TRBJ1-2
TGTGCCAGCAACAAGGGCCAGAGGGGTGGGATGATCGCCTACGAGCAGTACTTC CASNKGQRGGMIAYEQYF NA TRBV6-2/TRBV6-3 NA TRBJ2-7
TGTGCCAGCAGTTTTGGGGCGATGGGTTATTACAATGAGCAGTTCTTC CASSFGAMGYYNEQFF NA TRBV12-3/TRBV12-4 NA TRBJ2-1
TGTGCCAGCACCCAGGGTTATGGTCAGCCCCAGCATTTT CASTQGYGQPQHF NA TRBV6-5 NA TRBJ1-5
TGTGCCAGCAGGATGGACAGGTACTCCTACGAGCAGTACTTC CASRMDRYSYEQYF NA TRBV2 TRBD1 TRBJ2-7
TGTGCCAGCTCACGAACCGGGACAGGGGGTCGATACGAGCAGTACTTC CASSRTGTGGRYEQYF NA TRBV18 TRBD1 TRBJ2-7
TGTGCCAGTAGTATAGACCAAAGACAGGGTGATAATTCACCCCTCCACTTT CASSIDQRQGDNSPLHF NA TRBV19 TRBD1 TRBJ1-6
TGTGCCAGTTGGGGGACGACCTCTGGAAACACCATATATTTT CASWGTTSGNTIYF NA TRBV6-5 NA TRBJ1-3
TGTGCCAGCAGCTTAGGGGCGGGGGACACTGAAGCTTTCTTT CASSLGAGDTEAFF once TRBV7-9 NA TRBJ1-1
TGTGCCAGCAGTTACTCCGGGAACACCGGGGAGCTGTTTTTT CASSYSGNTGELFF NA TRBV6-2/TRBV6-3 NA TRBJ2-2
TGTGCCAGCAGCAAAAATCTAGCGGGAGGATTTAATGAGCAGTTCTTC CASSKNLAGGFNEQFF NA TRBV21-1 NA TRBJ2-1
TGCGCCAGCAGCCATTCCGGGGGTAACACTGAAGCTTTCTTT CASSHSGGNTEAFF NA TRBV4-3 NA TRBJ1-1
TGCAGTGCTAGAGCACGTCCCTTTTCCCGTATCTATGGCTACACCTTC CSARARPFSRIYGYTF NA TRBV20-1 NA TRBJ1-2
TGTGCCAGTAGTTCCCAAACAGGACAGCCTTACGAGCAGTACTTC CASSSQTGQPYEQYF NA TRBV19 NA TRBJ2-7
TGCAGTGCTAGAGGCAACCCCACAGATACGCAGTATTTT CSARGNPTDTQYF NA TRBV20-1 NA TRBJ2-3
TGTGCCAGCAGTTTACGACGGGGGGATCAGCCCCAGCATTTT CASSLRRGDQPQHF once TRBV12-3/TRBV12-4 NA TRBJ1-5
TGCAGCGTTGACGGGGGCGCCGGGTTTAATGGCTACACCTTC CSVDGGAGFNGYTF NA TRBV29-1 NA TRBJ1-2
TGTGCCAGCAGTTTACGACAGAGAGGCAATCAGCCCCAGCATTTT CASSLRQRGNQPQHF NA TRBV12-3/TRBV12-4 NA TRBJ1-5
TGTGCCAGCAGCATCGGGGCTAGCGGGGCTACCCAGTACTTC CASSIGASGATQYF NA TRBV14 TRBD2 TRBJ2-5